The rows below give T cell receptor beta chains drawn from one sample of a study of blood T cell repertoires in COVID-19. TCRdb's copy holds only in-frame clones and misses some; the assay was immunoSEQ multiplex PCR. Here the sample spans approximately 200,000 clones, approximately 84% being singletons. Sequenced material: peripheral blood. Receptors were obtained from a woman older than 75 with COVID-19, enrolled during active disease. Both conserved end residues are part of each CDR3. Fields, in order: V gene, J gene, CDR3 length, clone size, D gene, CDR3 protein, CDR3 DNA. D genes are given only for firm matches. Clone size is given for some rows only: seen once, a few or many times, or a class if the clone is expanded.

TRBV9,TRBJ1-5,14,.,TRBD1,CASSGQGGDQPQHF,TGTGCCAGCAGCGGTCAGGGGGGAGATCAGCCCCAGCATTTT
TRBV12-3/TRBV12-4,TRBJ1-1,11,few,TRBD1,CASSGDREAFF,TGTGCCAGCAGTGGGGACAGGGAAGCTTTCTTT
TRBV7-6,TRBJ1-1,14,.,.,CASSLLALNTEAFF,TGTGCCAGCAGCTTATTAGCATTGAACACTGAAGCTTTCTTT
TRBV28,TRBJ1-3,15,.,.,CASTSPGGHGNTIYF,TGTGCCAGCACAAGTCCAGGAGGGCACGGAAACACCATATATTTT
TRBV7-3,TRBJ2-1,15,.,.,CASSLNHGSYNEQFF,TGTGCCAGCAGCTTAAATCACGGCTCCTACAATGAGCAGTTCTTC
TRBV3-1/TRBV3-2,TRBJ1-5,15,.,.,CASSPHRGANQPQHF,TGTGCCAGCAGCCCTCACCGTGGGGCTAATCAGCCCCAGCATTTT
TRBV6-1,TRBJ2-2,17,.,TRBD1,CASSARLTGTGAGELFF,TGTGCCAGCAGTGCCAGACTAACCGGGACAGGGGCCGGGGAGCTGTTTTTT
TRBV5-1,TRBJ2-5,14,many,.,CASSLGSGGETQYF,TGCGCCAGCAGCTTGGGATCCGGGGGTGAGACCCAGTACTTC
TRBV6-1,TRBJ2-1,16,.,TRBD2,CASSESPAGTGNEQFF,TGTGCCAGCAGTGAAAGTCCAGCGGGAACGGGTAATGAGCAGTTCTTC
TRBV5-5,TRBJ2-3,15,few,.,CASSLAGPRTDTQYF,TGTGCCAGCAGCTTGGCGGGTCCTAGAACAGATACGCAGTATTTT
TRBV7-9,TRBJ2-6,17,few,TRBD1,CASSFGTGRAGANVLTF,TGTGCCAGCAGCTTCGGGACAGGGAGGGCTGGGGCCAACGTCCTGACTTTC
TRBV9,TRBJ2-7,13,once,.,CASSLAYSGEQYF,TGTGCCAGCAGCCTAGCGTACTCGGGGGAGCAGTACTTC
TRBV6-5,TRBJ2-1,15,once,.,CASSQGVSSYNEQFF,TGTGCCAGCAGCCAAGGGGTGAGCTCCTACAATGAGCAGTTCTTC
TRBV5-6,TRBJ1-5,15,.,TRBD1,CASSFTGGIGQPQHF,TGTGCCAGCAGCTTTACAGGGGGCATAGGTCAGCCCCAGCATTTT
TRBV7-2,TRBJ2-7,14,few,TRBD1,CASSAPGQGYEQYF,TGTGCCAGCAGCGCTCCGGGACAGGGCTACGAGCAGTACTTC
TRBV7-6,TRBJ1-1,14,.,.,CASSRGAMNTEAFF,TGTGCCAGCAGCCGGGGAGCGATGAACACTGAAGCTTTCTTT
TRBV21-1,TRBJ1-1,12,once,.,CASGPRGEGAFF,TGTGCCAGCGGACCCAGGGGTGAAGGAGCTTTCTTT
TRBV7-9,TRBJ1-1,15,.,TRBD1,CASSFNRGRGTEAFF,TGTGCCAGCAGCTTCAACAGGGGAAGGGGCACTGAAGCTTTCTTT
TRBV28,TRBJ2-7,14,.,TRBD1,CASNTGTGNYEQYF,TGTGCCAGCAACACCGGGACAGGGAACTACGAGCAGTACTTC
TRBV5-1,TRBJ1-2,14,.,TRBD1,CASSASQGSEGYTF,TGCGCCAGCAGCGCATCACAGGGGTCGGAAGGCTACACCTTC
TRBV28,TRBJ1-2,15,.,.,CASTPPGFLDYGYTF,TGTGCCAGCACCCCCCCGGGGTTTTTGGACTATGGCTACACCTTC
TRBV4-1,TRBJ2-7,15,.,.,CASSHRHRGGYEQYF,TGCGCCAGCAGCCACCGGCACCGAGGGGGTTACGAGCAGTACTTC
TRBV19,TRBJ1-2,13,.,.,CASKMFSDYGYTF,TGTGCCAGTAAGATGTTCAGTGACTATGGCTACACCTTC
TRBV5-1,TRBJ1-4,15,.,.,CASSLVSGRNEKLFF,TGCGCCAGCAGCTTGGTGTCAGGTCGAAATGAAAAACTGTTTTTT
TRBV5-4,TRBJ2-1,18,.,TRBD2,CASSPGTSGGVLGNEQFF,TGTGCCAGCAGCCCCGGGACTAGCGGGGGAGTTTTGGGCAATGAGCAGTTCTTC
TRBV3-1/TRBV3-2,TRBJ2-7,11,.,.,CASSTYYEQYF,TGTGCCAGCAGCACCTACTACGAGCAGTACTTC
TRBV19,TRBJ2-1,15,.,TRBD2,CASSTRGVGYNEQFF,TGTGCCAGTAGTACCCGGGGGGTAGGTTACAATGAGCAGTTCTTC
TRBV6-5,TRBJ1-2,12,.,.,CAGGNNRRPLSF,TGTGCCGGCGGAAATAACCGTCGGCCCTTATCCTTC
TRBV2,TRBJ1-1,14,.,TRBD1,CASSGQGQYTEAFF,TGTGCCAGCAGTGGACAGGGCCAATACACTGAAGCTTTCTTT
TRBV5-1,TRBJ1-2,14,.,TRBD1,CASSSIQGAGGYTF,TGCGCCAGCAGCTCCATTCAGGGGGCTGGCGGCTACACCTTC
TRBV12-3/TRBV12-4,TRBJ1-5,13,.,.,CASSLGSNQPQHF,TGTGCCAGCAGTTTGGGCTCTAATCAGCCCCAGCATTTT
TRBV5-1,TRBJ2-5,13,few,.,CASSTGQQETQYF,TGCGCCAGCAGCACCGGACAGCAAGAGACCCAGTACTTC
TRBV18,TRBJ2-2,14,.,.,CASSSEANTGELFF,TGTGCCAGCTCTTCGGAGGCCAACACCGGGGAGCTGTTTTTT
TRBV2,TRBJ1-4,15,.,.,CASSSLGGANEKLFF,TGTGCCAGCAGCTCCTTGGGGGGGGCTAATGAAAAACTGTTTTTT
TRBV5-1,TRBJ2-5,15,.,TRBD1,CASSTPQGVQETQYF,TGCGCCAGCAGCACTCCACAGGGGGTGCAAGAGACCCAGTACTTC
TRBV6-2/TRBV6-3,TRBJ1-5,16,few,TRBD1,CASSLRKGAGNQPQHF,TGTGCCAGCAGTTTGAGAAAGGGGGCGGGCAATCAGCCCCAGCATTTT
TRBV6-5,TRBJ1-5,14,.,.,CASSSVYSNQPQHF,TGTGCCAGCAGTTCCGTATATAGCAATCAGCCCCAGCATTTT
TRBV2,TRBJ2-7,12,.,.,CASALAVDEQYF,TGTGCCAGCGCCCTCGCGGTCGACGAGCAGTACTTC
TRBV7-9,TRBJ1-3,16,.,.,CASSSTTALPGNTIYF,TGTGCCAGCAGCTCCACGACAGCTCTACCTGGAAACACCATATATTTT
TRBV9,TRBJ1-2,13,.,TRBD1,CASSRDRAMSYTF,TGTGCCAGCAGTCGGGACAGAGCTATGAGCTACACCTTC
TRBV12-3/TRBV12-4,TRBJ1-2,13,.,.,CASSQGMDYGYTF,TGTGCCAGCAGTCAGGGGATGGACTATGGCTACACCTTC
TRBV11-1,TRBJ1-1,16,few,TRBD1,CASSDPPGQGATEAFF,TGTGCCAGCAGCGACCCTCCCGGACAGGGGGCTACTGAAGCTTTCTTT
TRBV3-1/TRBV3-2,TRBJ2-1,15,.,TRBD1,CASSPAAGGYNEQFF,TGTGCCAGCAGCCCTGCGGCAGGGGGATACAATGAGCAGTTCTTC
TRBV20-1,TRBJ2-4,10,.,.,CSAREDIQYF,TGCAGTGCTAGGGAGGATATTCAGTACTTC
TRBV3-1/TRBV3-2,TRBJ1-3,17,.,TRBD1,CASSQGTGARSGNTIYF,TGTGCCAGCAGCCAAGGGACAGGGGCACGGTCTGGAAACACCATATATTTT
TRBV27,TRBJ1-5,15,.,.,CASSFDRYSNQPQHF,TGTGCCAGCAGTTTCGACAGATATAGCAATCAGCCCCAGCATTTT
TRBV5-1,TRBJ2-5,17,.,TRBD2,CASSQVLAGAPQETQYF,TGCGCCAGCAGCCAGGTACTAGCGGGAGCCCCCCAAGAGACCCAGTACTTC
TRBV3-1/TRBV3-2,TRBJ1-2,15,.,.,CASRNGHTANYGYTF,TGTGCCAGCCGAAACGGACACACAGCTAACTATGGCTACACCTTC
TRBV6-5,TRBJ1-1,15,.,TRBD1,CASSYWSGQDTEAFF,TGTGCCAGCAGTTATTGGTCCGGACAGGACACTGAAGCTTTCTTT
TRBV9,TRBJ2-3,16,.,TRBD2,CASSRPSGGRTDTQYF,TGTGCCAGCAGCCGCCCCTCGGGAGGACGCACAGATACGCAGTATTTT
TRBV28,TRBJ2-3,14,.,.,CASSIGQSADTQYF,TGTGCCAGCAGTATCGGACAGAGTGCAGATACGCAGTATTTT
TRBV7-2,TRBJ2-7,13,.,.,CASSSLWGDEQYF,TGTGCCAGCAGCTCGTTGTGGGGGGACGAGCAGTACTTC
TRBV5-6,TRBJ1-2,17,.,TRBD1,CASSLGPGQGANYGYTF,TGTGCCAGCAGCCTTGGCCCGGGACAGGGGGCTAACTATGGCTACACCTTC
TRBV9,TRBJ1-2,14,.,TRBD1,CASSVGQGPYGYTF,TGTGCCAGCAGCGTAGGACAGGGTCCCTATGGCTACACCTTC
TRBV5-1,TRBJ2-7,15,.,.,CASSLGTDVLGEQYF,TGCGCCAGCAGCCTAGGGACTGACGTCCTAGGCGAGCAGTACTTC
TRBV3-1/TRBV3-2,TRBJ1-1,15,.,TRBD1,CASSPWTGYGTEAFF,TGTGCCAGCAGCCCCTGGACAGGGTACGGCACTGAAGCTTTCTTT
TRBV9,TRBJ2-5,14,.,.,CASSVVPAQEAQYF,TGTGCCAGCAGCGTCGTACCAGCCCAAGAGGCCCAGTACTTC
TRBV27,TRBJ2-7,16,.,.,CASRPARVDFTYEQYF,TGTGCCAGCAGGCCGGCTAGGGTGGACTTCACCTACGAGCAGTACTTC
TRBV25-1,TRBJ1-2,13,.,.,CASSHAGNYGYTF,TGTGCCAGCAGTCACGCGGGAAACTATGGCTACACCTTC
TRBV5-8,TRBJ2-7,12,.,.,CASSLSRYEQYF,TGTGCCAGCAGCTTGTCTCGGTACGAGCAGTACTTC